This TCR beta chain was recorded in a study of OX40 agonist ivuxolimab in advanced cancers. As for the study in general: Ivuxolimab, which is an agonistic anti-OX40 (CD134) antibody, was administered to the patients.

V was pared by 2 bases and J by 5 bases, with 6 bases between. Germline V gene data show CDR1 as SEHNR and CDR2 as FQNEAQ (reference sequence). CDR3 length: 13 amino acids. Measured with immunoSEQ multiplex PCR; TCRdb has only the in-frame clones, and not every one. The sample lists 50,000 or so clones; more than 65% were seen once. Study-level results: In the expanded peripheral T cells, antigen specificity was never determined.

A note on this clone: Its antigen is undetermined.

The chain combines TRBV7-9 with TRBJ1-4; no definite D call. This specimen was CD4+ or CD8+ T cells sorted from blood, taken in a trial of the OX40 agonist ivuxolimab. This sequence was found in an adult with an advanced solid tumor such as melanoma, head and neck, liver or kidney cancer. The CDR3 sequence is CASSLIGNEKLFF. The CDR3 region has the DNA TGTGCCAGCAGCTTAATTGGGAATGAAAAACTGTTTTTT.